This T cell receptor beta chain is drawn from a study of shared T cell receptors in the human thymus. This table comes from immunoSEQ multiplex PCR, and its TCRdb copy is limited to in-frame clones, with some not included. The data hold approximately 730,000 clones, with roughly 88% observed a single time. Germline-derived CDR1 and CDR2 are MNHEY and SVGAGI. V lost 6 bases to trimming and J lost 4 bases; unmatched junction nucleotides: 8. The CDR3 extends over 15 amino acids. This clone was observed once. The same sample was also studied in work on human thymus T cells. Per that study: There were highly overlapping thymic repertoires among unrelated individuals, as related research reported.

The specimen was thymocytes. The J gene is TRBJ1-5, the V gene TRBV6-5, with TRBD1 matching 8 bases. This clonotype was obtained from a girl under three years old with a congenital heart defect. As DNA, the CDR3 is TGTGCCAGCAGCCTCGGACAGGGAGAGAATCAGCCCCAGCATTTT. This gives the protein CASSLGQGENQPQHF.